The 7 T cell receptor beta chains below were found in one sample sequenced in a study of CXCR3-negative and CXCR3-positive naive CD8 T cells. These receptors are not linked to any known antigen. Points from the study as a whole: Researchers report that CXCR3-positive naive cells carry more hydrophobic TRB CDR3s than CXCR3-negative naive cells.

UMI-labeled TRB cDNA libraries were prepared by 5' RACE. TCRdb reprocessed the 5' RACE reads and keeps a single row for each CDR3 protein, giving no DNA. This repertoire comprises tens of thousands of distinct CDR3 sequences; its ten largest clones make up around 0.5%. Sequencing was carried out using naive CXCR3+ CD8+ T cells from blood. Specified subset: CD45RO-CCR7+CD27+CD95- naive CD8+ T cells expressing CXCR3 (TNR3+). These receptors were taken from a human donor in good health. Some clones in this sample may be carry-over from other donors' samples.

The chain's CDR3 is CASSHEPRGAGTEAFF. The V and J genes are TRBV4-1 and TRBJ1-1; TCRdb outputs TRBD1, but without DNA this stays unchecked. The CDR3 has 16 amino acids. Germline assignment: CDR1 MGHRA and CDR2 YSYEKL.

The chain combines TRBV6-2 or TRBV6-3 with TRBJ2-2. Germline V gene lookup returns CDR1 MNHEY and CDR2 SVGEGT. The CDR3 totals 13 residues. The CDR3 is CASSDSSSGELFF.

The chain is built from TRBV25-1 and TRBJ2-2; TCRdb's assignment of TRBD1 cannot be checked, as there is no DNA. Per the germline V gene, CDR1 is MGHDK and CDR2 is SYGVNS. The CDR3 loop spans 13 amino acids. This CDR3 is CASSPFNSGELFF.

The chain links TRBV13 to TRBJ2-7; absent DNA, TCRdb's TRBD1 call cannot be checked. This CDR3 is 14 amino acids long. The germline CDR1 and CDR2 sequences are PRHDT and FYEKMQ (reference sequence). CDR3 sequence: CASSPGTDSYEQYF.

The chain recombines TRBV7-6 with TRBJ2-1. The CDR3 consists of 14 residues. CDR1 is SGHVS, CDR2 FNYEAQ, per germline. CDR3 amino acids: CASSLLYGYNEQFF.

V and J are TRBV15 and TRBJ2-3; no DNA is available, so the TRBD1 call from TCRdb remains unchecked. CDR1 and CDR2 (germline): LNHNV, YYDKDF (reference sequence). The CDR3 sequence is 14 residues long. CDR3 residues: CATSRVPGGDTQYF.

The V gene is TRBV20-1, the J gene TRBJ2-7; TCRdb lists TRBD1, though no DNA is available to test this call. From germline, CDR1 is DFQATT and CDR2 SNEGSKA (reference sequence). This CDR3 is built from 15 residues. CDR3 amino acids: CSARDWTGGVHEQYF.